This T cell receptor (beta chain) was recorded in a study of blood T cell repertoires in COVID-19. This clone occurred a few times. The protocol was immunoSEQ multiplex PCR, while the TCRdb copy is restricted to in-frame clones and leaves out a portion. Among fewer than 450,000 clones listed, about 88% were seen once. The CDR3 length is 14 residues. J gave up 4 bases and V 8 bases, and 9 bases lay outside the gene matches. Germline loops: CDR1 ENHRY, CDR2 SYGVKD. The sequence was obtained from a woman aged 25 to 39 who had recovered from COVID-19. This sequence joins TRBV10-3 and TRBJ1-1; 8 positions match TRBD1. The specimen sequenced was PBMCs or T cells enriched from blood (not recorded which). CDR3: CAIAAGGVFTEAFF. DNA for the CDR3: TGTGCCATCGCCGCAGGGGGCGTTTTCACTGAAGCTTTCTTT.